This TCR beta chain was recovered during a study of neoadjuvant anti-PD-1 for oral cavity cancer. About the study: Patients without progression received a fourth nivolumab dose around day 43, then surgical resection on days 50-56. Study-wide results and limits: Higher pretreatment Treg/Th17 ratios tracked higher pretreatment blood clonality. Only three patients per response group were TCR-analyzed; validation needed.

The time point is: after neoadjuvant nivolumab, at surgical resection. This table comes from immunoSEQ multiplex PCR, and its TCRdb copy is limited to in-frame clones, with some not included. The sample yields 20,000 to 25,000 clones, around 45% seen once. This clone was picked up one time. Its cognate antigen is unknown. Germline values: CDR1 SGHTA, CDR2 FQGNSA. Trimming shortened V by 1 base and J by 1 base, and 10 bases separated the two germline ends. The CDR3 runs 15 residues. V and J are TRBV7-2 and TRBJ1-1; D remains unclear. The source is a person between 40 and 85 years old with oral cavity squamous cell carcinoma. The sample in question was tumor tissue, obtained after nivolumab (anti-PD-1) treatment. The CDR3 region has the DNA TGTGCCAGCAGCTTAGAAAGGCAAGCGAACACTGAAGCTTTCTTT. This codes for CASSLERQANTEAFF.